This T cell receptor (beta chain) was captured in a study of cytomegalovirus exposure and HLA in healthy donors. Comment on this clone: Its antigen is currently unknown.

The V and J ends lost 6 bases and 9 bases, in that order; junction bases with no gene match: 6. Germline V gene data show CDR1 as MNHEY and CDR2 as SMNVEV (reference sequence). The CDR3 runs 14 residues. PCR was performed using 60 Vbeta and 13 Jbeta primers. Clones were sequenced by immunoSEQ multiplex PCR, and TCRdb holds only the in-frame ones, with some missing. The sample consists of over 50,000 clones, approximately 64% of them appearing once. General study findings and limits: Common viral pathogens seemed, in a later analysis, to connect with several of the most significant clusters. It was in a later analysis that TCR association rates were seen to vary by HLA locus, highest for DRB1 and lowest for HLA-C.

The receptor's source is a man aged 40-55 years in good health and CMV-seropositive. This chain uses TRBV27 with TRBJ1-6, with 9 bases identical to TRBD1. Input material: PBMCs. CDR3 residues: CASSFRDRVSPLHF. The CDR3 nucleotides read TGTGCCAGCAGCTTCCGGGACAGGGTTTCACCCCTCCACTTT.